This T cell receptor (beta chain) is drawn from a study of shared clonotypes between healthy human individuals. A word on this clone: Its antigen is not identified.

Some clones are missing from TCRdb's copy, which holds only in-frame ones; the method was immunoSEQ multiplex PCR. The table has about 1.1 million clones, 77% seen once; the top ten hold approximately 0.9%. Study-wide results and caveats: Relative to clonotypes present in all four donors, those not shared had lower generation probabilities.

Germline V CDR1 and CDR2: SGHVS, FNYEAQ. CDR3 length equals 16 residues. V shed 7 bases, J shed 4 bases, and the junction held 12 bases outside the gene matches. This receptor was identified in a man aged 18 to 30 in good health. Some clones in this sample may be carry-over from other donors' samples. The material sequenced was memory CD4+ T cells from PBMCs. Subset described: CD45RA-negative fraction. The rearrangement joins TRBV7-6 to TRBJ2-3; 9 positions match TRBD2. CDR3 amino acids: CASTPLAGSIADTQYF. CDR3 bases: TGTGCCAGCACCCCTCTAGCGGGAAGCATCGCAGATACGCAGTATTTT.